This TCR beta chain appears in the sequencing data of a study of blood T cell repertoires in COVID-19 (dated by TCRdb to 2020 to 2022). With respect to the entire study: The collaborator samples originated in the United States, Italy and Spain and spanned the acute and convalescent phases of COVID-19. The prospective study material was composed of cDNA or gDNA derived from T cells, B-cell-depleted T cells, or PBMCs. Subjects who had been exposed to COVID-19, were actively infected with it, or had recovered from it provided the deeply sampled blood TCRbeta repertoires that made up the dataset. The repertoires were released in a freely available public database meant as a resource for research on the immune response to SARS-CoV-2. Samples came from the ongoing ImmuneRACE study (first 160 participants) plus 1,254 subjects from 6 global collaborators. Sample metadata almost always included a de-identified subject ID, COVID-19 status, age in years and sex. HLA class I and class II types, where available, came from metadata supplied by the sample provider rather than from assay-based typing.

Collaborating institutions collected whole blood in K2EDTA tubes following their own protocols. Collaborator samples were shipped for TCRbeta analysis as frozen whole blood, isolated PBMCs, or DNA extracted from either sample type. Unmatched junction bases come to 6, with V trimmed by 11 bases and J by 6 bases. Reading from cysteine to phenylalanine, the CDR3 counts 11 amino acids. Kept here is only the CDR3 DNA, which spans 33 bases and is read in frame from base 1. Based on the germline V gene, the CDR1 and CDR2 sequences are MNHEY and SVGAGI. Notes on this clone: The antigen this receptor binds is unknown. Per-base quality was not reported, and no clone a single base away is much larger than it.

What the study reported, not specific to this receptor: How much clinical and demographic metadata was included differed by source and by participant, and the metadata was provided uncurated.

TCRbeta CDR3 regions were amplified from genomic DNA by means of the immunoSEQ Assay, a bias-controlled multiplex PCR. The original pipeline was this. The number of nucleated cells in each sample was estimated from the amplification of reference gene primers within the assay. To quantify the absolute abundance of each unique TCRbeta CDR3 rearrangement, sequence reads were collapsed and filtered. For each sample, productive Simpson clonality was calculated as the square root of Simpson's diversity index across productive rearrangements. The immuneACCESS repertoire file appears here via TCRdb, limited to in-frame rearrangements. These files lack a portion of the clones; in checked studies, under half of the deficit traces to unresolved V genes, and the cause of the others is not known. The DNA gave D and trimming, while V, J and clone size come from that table. A total of around 51,000 clones appear in this sample, approximately 86% of them only once. Together, the top ten hold 2.5% to 3.5% of the sample.

The chain joins TRBV6-5 to TRBJ1-1, with 7 bases aligning to TRBD1. Input material: peripheral blood. The receptor's source is a woman older than 75 with acute or convalescent COVID-19. The CDR3 sequence is CAVSRGAEAFF. The DNA sequence is as follows: TGTGCCGTATCCAGGGGGGCTGAAGCTTTCTTT.